What follows are 11 T cell receptor beta chains derived from one specimen sequenced in a study of blood T cell repertoires in COVID-19 (dated by TCRdb to about 2020). The protocol used for the library was the immunoSEQ multiplex PCR assay. In TCRdb, the immuneACCESS table is reduced to in-frame sequences with V and J assigned. These tables do not hold every clone; where another copy was compared, an unresolved V gene accounts for under half, and the others remain unexplained. The sample data list 200,000 to 250,000 clones, and around 88% of these were observed just once. The ten largest clonotypes hold approximately 13% of the sample. Sequenced material: peripheral blood. All receptors come from a man of 80 years or more with acute or convalescent COVID-19.

This chain uses TRBV5-1 with TRBJ2-4, with 9 bases identical to TRBD1. The CDR3 extends over 19 amino acids. Germline loops: CDR1 SGHRS, CDR2 YFSETQ. With V trimmed by 4 bases and J by 0 bases, 14 bases remained unmatched. The CDR3 coding sequence is TGCGCCAGCAGCCCCGGGACAGGGACTCGTGGCGGAGCCAAAAACATTCAGTACTTC. It codes for CASSPGTGTRGGAKNIQYF.

The chain combines TRBV19 with TRBJ1-1; 8 nucleotides align to TRBD1. This CDR3 spans 15 amino acids. Germline trimming cut 3 bases from V and 3 bases from J; bases unmatched to any gene: 6. Looked up from germline, CDR1 is LNHDA and CDR2 is SQIVND (reference sequence). Here the CDR3 reads CASSMGQVGDTEAFF. The CDR3, as DNA: TGTGCCAGTAGTATGGGACAGGTTGGGGACACTGAAGCTTTCTTT.

V usage is TRBV11-2 and J usage is TRBJ1-1; D may be TRBD1 (5 bases). V shed 5 bases and J shed 2 bases, with 12 bases lying between them. Germline values: CDR1 SGHAT, CDR2 FQNNGV. The CDR3 has 14 residues. CDR3 sequence reads: CASSRLGGNTEAFF. CDR3 DNA: TGTGCCAGCAGCCGTTTGGGGGGTAACACTGAAGCTTTCTTT. Supplemented by reference TRBV11-2 and TRBJ1-1, the full variable domain reads EAGVAQSPRYKIIEKRQSVAFWCNPISGHATLYWYQQILGQGPKLLIQFQNNGVVDDSQLPKDRFSAERLKGVDSTLKIQPAKLEDSAVYLCASSRLGGNTEAFFGQGTRLTVV.

The chain has TRBV3-1 (or the pseudogene TRBV3-2) and TRBJ2-3; 7 bases line up with TRBD2. The V and J ends lost 4 bases and 0 bases, in that order; junction bases with no gene match: 7. Germline-derived CDR1 and CDR2 are LGHDT and YNNKEL (reference sequence). The length of the CDR3 is 16 residues. CDR3 protein: CASSPTTSPSTDTQYF. The CDR3 DNA follows: TGTGCCAGCAGCCCGACGACTAGCCCGAGCACAGATACGCAGTATTTT.

The V and J genes are TRBV6-5 and TRBJ1-4; TRBD1 is a possible D gene (5 bases). CDR3 length equals 16 residues. The germline gives CDR1 MNHEY, CDR2 SVGAGI. The ends were cut back, 2 bases at V and 4 bases at J, with 14 bases in the middle. The CDR3 sequence: CASSYGQGLGNEKLFF. The CDR3 bases are TGTGCCAGCAGTTACGGGCAGGGTCTCGGTAATGAAAAACTGTTTTTT.

This chain uses TRBV29-1 with TRBJ1-2; D call uncertain. V lost 5 bases and J 6 bases, leaving 22 bases between the germline ends. This CDR3 has 15 residues. Germline-derived CDR1 and CDR2 are SQVTM and ANQGSEA. In DNA form, the CDR3 reads TGCAGCGTTTCTAAGGGCTCGGGAATTTCGCATGGCTACACCTTC. Translation: CSVSKGSGISHGYTF.

As concerns this clone: Sequence at one end of the junction differs from germline and may be a read error. V gene TRBV5-1 combines with J gene TRBJ1-1; no clear D gene. In germline, CDR1 is SGHRS, CDR2 YFSETQ. The CDR3 runs to 13 residues. In DNA form, the CDR3 reads TGCGCCAGCACCTTGGGCGAGAACACTGAAGCTTTCTTT. As protein: CASTLGENTEAFF. Filled out from reference TRBV5-1 and TRBJ1-1, the complete variable domain reads KAGVTQTPRYLIKTRGQQVTLSCSPISGHRSVSWYQQTPGQGLQFLFEYFSETQRNKGNFPGRFSGRQFSNSRSEMNVSTLELGDSALYLCASTLGENTEAFFGQGTRLTVV.

The rearrangement joins TRBV4-3 to TRBJ2-1, with D perhaps matching TRBD2 (6 bases). Trimming pared 8 bases from V and 1 base from J, leaving 18 bases between. CDR1 is LGHNA, CDR2 YSLEER, per germline. The CDR3 has 16 amino acids. The CDR3 sequence is CASRQDRGGSYNEQFF. CDR3 bases: TGCGCCAGCCGTCAAGACCGGGGAGGATCCTACAATGAGCAGTTCTTC.

The chain combines TRBV27 with TRBJ1-6, with 7 bases lining up with TRBD1. The CDR3 totals 15 residues. Germline CDR1 is MNHEY and CDR2 is SMNVEV (reference sequence). The V and J ends lost 4 bases and 6 bases, in that order; junction bases with no gene match: 6. The CDR3 nucleotides are TGTGCCAGCAGTTCCCAGAGGGGGCCTAATTCACCCCTCCACTTT. Translating gives CASSSQRGPNSPLHF.

V usage is TRBV12-3 or TRBV12-4 and J usage is TRBJ1-5; D gene uncertain. V shed 6 bases and J shed 4 bases, with 10 bases lying between them. There are 13 residues in the CDR3. CDR3 amino acids: CASSPAGNQPQHF. CDR3 DNA sequence: TGTGCCAGCAGCCCGGCCGGGAATCAGCCCCAGCATTTT.

The V gene is TRBV7-8, the J gene TRBJ2-1; TRBD1 matches at 10 bases. Germline V gene sequence: CDR1 SGHVS, CDR2 FQNEAQ. With V trimmed by 4 bases and J by 4 bases, 4 bases remained unmatched. The CDR3 contains 15 residues. The CDR3 DNA reads TGTGCCAGCAGCTATGGGACAGGGGTTTACAATGAGCAGTTCTTC. Translation gives CASSYGTGVYNEQFF.